This T cell receptor beta chain was found in a study of human T cells and chemical hapten exposure. Study findings and constraints: Each of the donors had alopecia, so their immune responses may not resemble those of healthy people.

Regarding time point: patch test 2, 6 weeks after DPC sensitization. Treatment: therapeutic diphenylcyclopropenone sensitization with weekly scalp DPC. V dropped 0 bases and J dropped 4; count of bases not matched to a gene: 3. CDR1 SGDLS and CDR2 YYNGEE come from the germline V gene. CDR3 size: 16 residues. TCRdb ran MiXCR on the RACE reads and lists one entry per CDR3 protein. The sample lists about 140,000 distinct CDR3 sequences; 12% were seen once. This clonotype has a handful of counts. What it binds is not known. This chain joins TRBV9 and TRBJ2-2, with TRBD1 matching 10 bases. This sequence was found in a woman aged 45-59 years with alopecia areata. Some clones in this sample may be carry-over from other donors' samples. Material: whole blood, obtained in connection with sensitization to the hapten diphenylcyclopropenone (DPC). The CDR3 DNA sequence: TGTGCCAGCAGCGTAGGTGGGACAGGGGCCACCGGGGAGCTGTTTTTT. Encoded protein: CASSVGGTGATGELFF.